Below are 20 T cell receptor beta chains sequenced from a single sample in a study of blood T cell repertoires in COVID-19 (dated by TCRdb to 2019 to 2021). Library creation used the immunoSEQ multiplex PCR assay. TCRdb mirrors the immuneACCESS table, restricted to in-frame sequences. Some clones are absent from its copies; in checked studies, under half trace to an unresolved V gene, and the reason for the others is unknown. The sample profile shows 300,000 to 400,000 clones; 87% of them were found once. The top ten clonotypes cover around 8% of the sample. Material for sequencing was peripheral blood. Receptor source: a woman aged 50 to 65 who had recovered from COVID-19.

The chain uses TRBV9 and TRBJ2-6; D not certain. The CDR3 has 16 residues. V shed 0 bases and J shed 0 bases, with 7 bases lying between them. Germline CDR1 reads SGDLS; CDR2 reads YYNGEE. The CDR3 nucleotides read TGTGCCAGCAGCGTAGGTCCCGGCTCTGGGGCCAACGTCCTGACTTTC. Translating gives CASSVGPGSGANVLTF.

This sequence joins TRBV3-1 (or the pseudogene TRBV3-2) and TRBJ1-2, with no clear D. The V and J ends lost 4 bases and 2 bases respectively, with 14 bases between them. The CDR3 runs 15 residues. The germline CDR1 and CDR2 sequences are LGHDT and YNNKEL (reference sequence). The CDR3 loop is CASSPLARPNYGYTF. The CDR3 DNA is TGTGCCAGCAGCCCGCTTGCCAGGCCAAACTATGGCTACACCTTC.

The CDR3 spells CASSVGRGHGYTF. The CDR3 region has the DNA TGTGCCAGCAGCGTCGGCAGGGGGCATGGCTACACCTTC. The chain couples TRBV9 to TRBJ1-2, with 8 bases matching TRBD1. The CDR3 length is 13 residues. The germline V gene encodes CDR1 SGDLS and CDR2 YYNGEE. V lost 2 bases to trimming and J lost 6 bases; unmatched junction nucleotides: 3.

V usage is TRBV18 and J usage is TRBJ2-1; tentatively, D is TRBD2 (6 bases). The ends were cut back, 2 bases at V and 7 bases at J, with 9 bases in the middle. The CDR3 covers 13 residues. Per the germline V gene, CDR1 is KGHSH and CDR2 is LQKENI. CDR3 DNA sequence: TGTGCCAGCTCACCAGTCCGGGAGAATGAGCAGTTCTTC. This translates into CASSPVRENEQFF.

This chain connects TRBV30 to TRBJ2-2, with a possible D match to TRBD1 (6 bases). Per the germline V gene, CDR1 is GTSNPN and CDR2 is SVGIG (reference sequence). This CDR3 has 14 residues. V shed 5 bases and J shed 2 bases, with 12 bases lying between them. The CDR3 nucleotides are TGTGCCTGGGAAAGGGGACAAAACACCGGGGAGCTGTTTTTT. Its translation is CAWERGQNTGELFF.

The chain joins TRBV28 to TRBJ1-2, with a possible D match to TRBD1 (5 bases). This CDR3 is built from 11 residues. Germline CDR1 MDHEN, CDR2 SYDVKM. CDR3 nucleotides: TGTGCTTGCCGACAGCCTTATGGCTACACCTTC. This gives the protein CACRQPYGYTF.

This rearrangement joins TRBV2 to TRBJ2-6, with 8 bases matching TRBD1. Trimming removed 6 bases from V and 2 bases from J; junction bases left unmatched: 12. In germline, CDR1 is SNHLY, CDR2 FYNNEI. This CDR3 region has 18 residues. CDR3 loop: CASRGFRQGIPGANVLTF. Written as DNA, the CDR3 is TGTGCCAGCAGGGGATTTCGACAGGGGATCCCTGGGGCCAACGTCCTGACTTTC.

The chain recombines TRBV6-5 with TRBJ1-5, with a tentative D call TRBD1 (5 bases). The V and J ends lost 6 bases and 3 bases respectively, with 9 bases between them. The CDR3 runs to 13 residues. Germline V lookup: CDR1 MNHEY, CDR2 SVGAGI. The CDR3: CASRGQDNQPQHF. For the CDR3, the DNA is TGTGCCAGCAGGGGGCAGGACAATCAGCCCCAGCATTTT.

V and J are TRBV10-3 and TRBJ2-1; 10 positions match TRBD1. CDR1 is ENHRY and CDR2 is SYGVKD in the germline V gene. CDR3 length: 14 residues. V trimming: 7 bases; J trimming: 9 bases; junction bases outside the gene matches: 9. The chain's CDR3 is CAINRDRGLSEQFF. The CDR3 coding sequence is TGTGCCATCAATCGCGACAGGGGGCTTTCTGAGCAGTTCTTC.

V is TRBV20-1 and J is TRBJ2-5; TRBD1 matches at 9 bases. Germline V lookup: CDR1 DFQATT, CDR2 SNEGSKA (reference sequence). With V trimmed by 3 bases and J by 4 bases, 3 bases remained unmatched. The CDR3 loop spans 13 amino acids. The CDR3 here is CSASRDRVETQYF. CDR3 nucleotides: TGCAGTGCTAGTCGGGACAGGGTAGAGACCCAGTACTTC.

V is TRBV7-2 and J is TRBJ2-5, with no clear D. The V end was cut by 1 base, the J end by 0 bases, with 6 bases between. This CDR3 spans 14 amino acids. Germline V gene lookup returns CDR1 SGHTA and CDR2 FQGNSA. The CDR3 sequence: CASSLGLNQETQYF. DNA for the CDR3: TGTGCCAGCAGCTTAGGACTGAACCAAGAGACCCAGTACTTC.

The J gene is TRBJ2-5, the V gene TRBV24-1; 7 nucleotides match TRBD2. V shed 5 bases, J shed 2 bases, and the junction held 4 bases outside the gene matches. The CDR3 is 14 amino acids. The germline CDR1 and CDR2 sequences are KGHDR and SFDVKD. CDR3 sequence: CATSVTGGQETQYF. CDR3 nucleotide sequence: TGTGCCACCAGTGTCACGGGAGGACAAGAGACCCAGTACTTC.

This chain uses TRBV7-2 with TRBJ2-7; D possibly corresponds to TRBD2 (5 bases). Between the trimmed V and J ends, which lost 5 bases and 2 bases, there was a span of 16 bases. The CDR3 has 15 amino acids. Looked up from germline, CDR1 is SGHTA and CDR2 is FQGNSA. The CDR3 is CASSHSRGSPYEQYF. CDR3 bases: TGTGCCAGCAGCCACTCACGGGGATCCCCCTACGAGCAGTACTTC.

The rearrangement joins TRBV19 to TRBJ1-5; a weak D match, TRBD1 (5 bases). Germline V gives CDR1 LNHDA, CDR2 SQIVND (reference sequence). The CDR3 has 18 amino acids. V was trimmed by 2 bases and J by 0 bases, leaving 17 bases between them. CDR3: CASSISIRGEYSNQPQHF. CDR3 coding DNA: TGTGCCAGTAGTATATCTATCCGGGGGGAATATAGCAATCAGCCCCAGCATTTT.

This chain uses TRBV9 with TRBJ1-1; 7 bases are a match to TRBD1. Germline values: CDR1 SGDLS, CDR2 YYNGEE. V lost 3 bases to trimming and J lost 2 bases; unmatched junction nucleotides: 4. The CDR3 is 14 residues long. The DNA for the CDR3 is TGTGCCAGCAGCGCCGGACAGGCCAACACTGAAGCTTTCTTT. This encodes CASSAGQANTEAFF.

This clone appeared a few times. The rearrangement links TRBV28 to TRBJ1-6; maybe TRBD1 (5 bases). There are 14 residues in the CDR3. Trimming stripped 6 bases from V and 10 bases from J, with 16 bases between. Germline CDR1 and CDR2: MDHEN and SYDVKM. The DNA for the CDR3 is TGTGCCAGCAGCCCCTATCAAGGGGAATCACCCCTCCACTTT. Translation gives CASSPYQGESPLHF.

The CDR3 region is CASSLGGGYNEQFF. CDR3 in DNA: TGTGCCAGCAGTCTAGGGGGGGGCTACAATGAGCAGTTCTTC. The chain links TRBV28 to TRBJ2-1, with a possible D match to TRBD2 (7 bases). V was trimmed by 5 bases and J by 3 bases, leaving 11 bases between them. Germline-derived CDR1 and CDR2 are MDHEN and SYDVKM. The CDR3 sequence is 14 residues long.

This clone showed up just once. The J gene is TRBJ1-4, the V gene TRBV4-2; 10 nucleotides agree with TRBD1. CDR1 and CDR2 (germline): LGHNA, YNFKEQ. The CDR3 spans 16 residues. Trimming took 1 base from V and 4 from J; bases not matched to a gene: 3. CDR3: CASSQGQGAGNEKLFF. In DNA, the CDR3 is TGTGCCAGCAGCCAAGGACAGGGGGCGGGTAATGAAAAACTGTTTTTT.

The J gene is TRBJ2-1, the V gene TRBV11-3; 11 positions agree with TRBD2. This CDR3 has 15 residues. V gave up 1 base and J gave up 8 bases; unmatched junction bases: 4. Germline lookup yields CDR1 SGHNT and CDR2 YENEEA. As DNA, the CDR3 is TGTGCCAGCAGCTTAGTAGCGGGGGGGCTCGATGAGCAGTTCTTC. Amino acids: CASSLVAGGLDEQFF.

The genes are TRBV5-4 and TRBJ1-1; 7 nucleotides align to TRBD1. The CDR3 length is 16 residues. CDR1 is SGHNT, CDR2 YYREEE, per germline (reference sequence). After removal of 0 bases from V and 8 bases from J, the junction contained 13 bases not matched to a gene. In DNA, the CDR3 is TGTGCCAGCAGCTTGGGAGGGGGCCCCGTCTGGTCAGAAGCTTTCTTT. Protein sequence: CASSLGGGPVWSEAFF.